A selection of T cell receptor beta chains follows, all from one sample in a study of cytomegalovirus exposure and HLA in healthy donors. Profiled with immunoSEQ multiplex PCR; TCRdb holds only in-frame clones, not every one. The sample has about 65,000 clones, roughly 94% seen once. Sequences were obtained from PBMCs. The receptors originated from a woman in her late teens or twenties in good health and CMV-seronegative. The CDR3 runs from the conserved cysteine through the conserved F or W. The D gene is left open where the match is weak.

>.|TRBJ1-4|TRBV12-2
CASRPGPKIPTNEKLFF
>TRBD1|TRBJ2-3|TRBV7-3
CASSPGQATDTQYF
>.|TRBJ1-1|TRBV7-6
CASSLERRTGTGTEAFF
>TRBD2|TRBJ2-7|TRBV10-3
CAISESGAGGTDEQYF
>.|TRBJ1-5|TRBV18
CASSREVNQPQHF
>TRBD1|TRBJ1-5|TRBV9
CASSVDRTGQPQHF
>TRBD1|TRBJ1-1|TRBV28
CASTSTGANTEAFF
>.|TRBJ2-2|TRBV7-9
CASSNPYGGNTGELFF
>.|TRBJ1-2|TRBV7-3
CASSISGETNYGYTF
>.|TRBJ1-2|TRBV5-5
CASSLEAGNYGYTF
>TRBD1|TRBJ1-2|TRBV23-1
CASRQTGQGALVYGYTF
>.|TRBJ1-2|TRBV4-1
CASSQAGTPYGYTF
>.|TRBJ2-2|TRBV13
CASSPRVGTGELFF
>.|TRBJ2-5|TRBV10-3
CAISGADSQETQYF
>TRBD1|TRBJ1-1|TRBV5-1
CASSPAPGQGMGAFF
>TRBD1|TRBJ1-2|TRBV6-5
CASSYGTGSGYTF
>.|TRBJ2-3|TRBV7-8
CASSRLSLGHDTQYF
>TRBD1|TRBJ2-3|TRBV5-6
CASSEPGQASTDTQYF
>TRBD1|TRBJ1-4|TRBV4-3
CASSQSQGSNEKLFF
>.|TRBJ1-1|TRBV9
CASSVGATLNTEAFF
>TRBD2|TRBJ2-5|TRBV4-1
CASSQDRSGGRGTQYF
>TRBD1|TRBJ1-1|TRBV18
CASSPWTGNQNTEAFF
>TRBD1|TRBJ2-7|TRBV6-6
CASSWDREYEQYF
>TRBD1|TRBJ2-1|TRBV6-1
CASSDRERFHNEQFF
>.|TRBJ1-2|TRBV28
CASSLQRGNYGYTF
>.|TRBJ2-2|TRBV19
CASSMSQTNTGELFF
>TRBD1|TRBJ1-2|TRBV5-6
CASSSGQGIYGYTF
>.|TRBJ1-1|TRBV11-2
CASSGGDTEAFF
>.|TRBJ2-7|TRBV6-6
CASSYPRNSYEQYF
>.|TRBJ1-1|TRBV28
CASRVTRLNTEAFF
>.|TRBJ2-4|TRBV27
CASRSGFSSKNIQYF
>.|TRBJ2-1|TRBV6-5
CASSSSSGSYNEQFF
>TRBD2|TRBJ2-1|TRBV30
CAWSTSGIPFLLEQFF
>TRBD1|TRBJ2-7|TRBV9
CASSVPDRGREYEQYF
>.|TRBJ2-1|TRBV29-1
CSVAGFNEQFF
>TRBD2|TRBJ2-1|TRBV27
CASSLSAGGLGEQFF
>.|TRBJ1-1|TRBV14
CASSQFFGVGEAFF
>.|TRBJ1-6|TRBV5-1
CASSKTRGGGGGNSPLHF
>.|TRBJ2-2|TRBV21-1
CASSKFGGSRAGELFF
>TRBD1|TRBJ1-2|TRBV5-1
CASSLQGGSEGYTF
>TRBD1|TRBJ2-1|TRBV5-1
CASSPTQGTGVGNEQFF
>TRBD1|TRBJ2-1|TRBV6-5
CASSPGTGTYNEQFF
>.|TRBJ2-2|TRBV5-1
CASSPRNTGELFF
>.|TRBJ2-7|TRBV6-5
CASSYGSRARGSEQYF
>.|TRBJ2-7|TRBV16
CASSPLGGATEQYF